This entry describes one TCR beta chain. The sample belongs to a study of blood T cell repertoires in COVID-19. Turning to the study itself: Whether acute or convalescent, the COVID-19 samples came from the United States, Italy and Spain. T cells, B-cell-depleted T cells, or PBMCs provided the cDNA or gDNA that served as material.

The CDR3 has 17 amino acids. The junction had 9 bases not matched to a gene; V was cut back by 2 bases and J by 5 bases. The germline V gene has CDR1 SNHLY and CDR2 FYNNEI. Original handling: Scientists estimated how many nucleated cells there were by amplifying reference gene primers. Sequencing was performed with immunoSEQ multiplex PCR; in TCRdb, only in-frame clones are kept and a portion is missing. V and J calls and clone size are those listed in that table; D and trimming were worked out from the DNA. This repertoire shows roughly 35,000 clones, roughly 85% found once; its top ten account for roughly 14%.

The sample was peripheral blood. The TCR was taken from a human donor with acute or convalescent COVID-19. The donor label of this sample is uncertain. The chain employs TRBV2 and TRBJ2-2; 9 positions agree with TRBD2. The CDR3 sequence: CASSEQIGTSSTGELFF. CDR3 bases: TGTGCCAGCAGTGAACAAATAGGGACTAGCAGTACCGGGGAGCTGTTTTTT.